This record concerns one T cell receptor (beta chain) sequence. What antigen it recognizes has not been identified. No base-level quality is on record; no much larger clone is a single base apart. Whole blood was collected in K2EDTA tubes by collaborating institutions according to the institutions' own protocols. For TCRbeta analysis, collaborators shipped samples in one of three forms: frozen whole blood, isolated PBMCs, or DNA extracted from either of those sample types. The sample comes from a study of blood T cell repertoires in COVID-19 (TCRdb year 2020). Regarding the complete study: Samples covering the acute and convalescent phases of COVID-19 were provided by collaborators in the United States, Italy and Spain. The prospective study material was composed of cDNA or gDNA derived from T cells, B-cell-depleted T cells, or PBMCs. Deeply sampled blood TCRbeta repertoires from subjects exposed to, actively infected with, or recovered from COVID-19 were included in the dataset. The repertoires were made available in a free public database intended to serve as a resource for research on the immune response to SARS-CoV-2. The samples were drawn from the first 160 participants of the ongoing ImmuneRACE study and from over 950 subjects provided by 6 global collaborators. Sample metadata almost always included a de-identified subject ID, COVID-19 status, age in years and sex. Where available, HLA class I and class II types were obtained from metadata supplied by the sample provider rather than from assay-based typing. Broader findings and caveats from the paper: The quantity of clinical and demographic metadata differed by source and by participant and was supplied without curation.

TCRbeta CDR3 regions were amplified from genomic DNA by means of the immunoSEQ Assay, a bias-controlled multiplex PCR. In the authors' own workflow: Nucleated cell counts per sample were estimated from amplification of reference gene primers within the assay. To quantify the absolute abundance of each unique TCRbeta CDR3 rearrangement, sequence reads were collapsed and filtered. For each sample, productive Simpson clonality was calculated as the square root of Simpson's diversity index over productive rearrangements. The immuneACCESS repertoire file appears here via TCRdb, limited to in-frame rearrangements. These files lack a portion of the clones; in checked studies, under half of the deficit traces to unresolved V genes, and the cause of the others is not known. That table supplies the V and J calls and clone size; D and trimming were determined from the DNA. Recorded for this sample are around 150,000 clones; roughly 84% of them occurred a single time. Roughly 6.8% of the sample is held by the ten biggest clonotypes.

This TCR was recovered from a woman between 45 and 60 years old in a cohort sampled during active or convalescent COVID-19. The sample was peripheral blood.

The CDR3 region has the sequence CATTGENSPLHF. The nucleotide sequence reads TGTGCCACCACAGGGGAGAATTCACCCCTCCACTTT. The chain was built from TRBV10-3 and TRBJ1-6; 7 bases in between match TRBD1. Spanning cysteine to phenylalanine, the CDR3 consists of 12 amino acids. Just the 36-base CDR3 DNA is kept, in frame starting at base 1. The germline V gene encodes CDR1 ENHRY and CDR2 SYGVKD. Germline trimming: 10 bases from V, 7 bases from J; junction bases outside gene matches: 4.